A single sample gave rise to the 32 T cell receptor beta chains below, sequenced in a study of shared clonotypes between healthy human individuals. Some clones are missing from TCRdb's copy, which holds only in-frame ones; the method was immunoSEQ multiplex PCR. The sample carries some 2,400,000 clones, approximately 96% recorded once. Sequenced material: naive CD4+ T cells sorted from blood. Subset of the sample: CD45RA+ positively selected. These receptors were taken from a man between 18 and 29 years old in good health.

This clone was recorded once. The rearrangement uses TRBV29-1 and TRBJ2-7; D may be TRBD2 (5 bases). Germline V CDR1 and CDR2: SQVTM, ANQGSEA. CDR3 size: 15 residues. V gave up 7 bases and J gave up 0 bases, with 19 bases separating them. The CDR3 bases are TGCAGCGCTGGAGAGGCCCCCGGGGTCTCCTACGAGCAGTACTTC. Translation: CSAGEAPGVSYEQYF.

The chain recombines TRBV11-3 with TRBJ2-1; 7 bases line up with TRBD2. After removal of 1 base from V and 0 bases from J, the junction contained 3 bases not matched to a gene. CDR3 length: 16 residues. Germline V gene lookup returns CDR1 SGHNT and CDR2 YENEEA. The CDR3 sequence is CASSLGAGISYNEQFF. Written as DNA, the CDR3 is TGTGCCAGCAGCTTAGGAGCGGGGATCTCCTACAATGAGCAGTTCTTC.

This chain joins TRBV6-1 and TRBJ1-1; D is unresolved. CDR3 length: 11 residues. Trimming pared 2 bases from V and 3 bases from J, leaving 1 base between. Germline values: CDR1 MNHNS, CDR2 SASEGT. The CDR3 DNA reads TGTGCCAGCAGTGAATACACTGAAGCTTTCTTT. Residues: CASSEYTEAFF.

As for this clone: Other DNA sequences in this sample translate to the same CDR3. This chain connects TRBV18 to TRBJ2-5; D is undetermined. CDR3 length: 12 residues. The ends were cut back, 1 base at V and 4 bases at J, with 4 bases in the middle. Germline CDR1 and CDR2: KGHSH and LQKENI. CDR3 in amino acids: CASSPRGETQYF. In DNA form, the CDR3 reads TGTGCCAGCTCACCACGAGGAGAGACCCAGTACTTC.

The chain recombines TRBV15 with TRBJ2-1; no clear D gene. V was cut by 1 base and J by 7 bases, with 5 bases left in between. Germline CDR1 and CDR2: LNHNV and YYDKDF (reference sequence). The CDR3 length is 12 residues. CDR3 loop: CATSRGQNEQFF. The CDR3 coding sequence is TGTGCCACCAGCAGAGGTCAGAATGAGCAGTTCTTC.

This chain links TRBV7-9 with TRBJ2-5; TRBD2 agrees at 8 bases. This CDR3 has 19 amino acids. J lost 5 bases, V lost 5 bases, and 22 bases had no gene match. The germline V gene has CDR1 SEHNR and CDR2 FQNEAQ (reference sequence). The CDR3 DNA sequence: TGTGCCAGCAGCACCAGCGGGAGACAGACAACTGGGTTAGGGGAGACCCAGTACTTC. Protein sequence: CASSTSGRQTTGLGETQYF.

The chain couples TRBV18 to TRBJ1-4; weak D call: TRBD1 (5 bases). From germline, CDR1 is KGHSH and CDR2 LQKENI. The CDR3 sequence is 13 residues long. Trimming removed 4 bases from V and 6 bases from J, with 9 bases in between. The CDR3, as DNA: TGTGCCAGCTCACGGGGGGAATATGAAAAACTGTTTTTT. Its translation: CASSRGEYEKLFF. Filled out from reference TRBV18 and TRBJ1-4, the complete variable domain reads NAGVMQNPRHLVRRRGQEARLRCSPMKGHSHVYWYRQLPEEGLKFMVYLQKENIIDESGMPKERFSAEFPKEGPSILRIQQVVRGDSAAYFCASSRGEYEKLFFGSGTQLSVL.

The gene calls are TRBV9 and TRBJ2-7; 8 bases agree with TRBD2. The CDR3 is made up of 15 amino acids. V shed 4 bases and J 3 bases; nucleotides not matched to a gene: 9. Germline V gene lookup returns CDR1 SGDLS and CDR2 YYNGEE. The CDR3 reads CASSPGGAEVYEQYF. The DNA of the CDR3 is TGTGCCAGCAGCCCCGGGGGGGCGGAGGTCTACGAGCAGTACTTC. The variable domain in full, completed from reference TRBV9 and TRBJ2-7, reads DSGVTQTPKHLITATGQRVTLRCSPRSGDLSVYWYQQSLDQGLQFLIQYYNGEERAKGNILERFSAQQFPDLHSELNLSSLELGDSALYFCASSPGGAEVYEQYFGPGTRLTVT.

This chain connects TRBV21-1 to TRBJ2-3; the DNA was not used to check the table's D call, TRBD1. TRBV21-1 is a pseudogene. This CDR3 contains 16 residues. CDR3 loop: CASSKRTGEYTDTQYF. CDR3 nucleotide sequence: TGTGCCAGCAGCAAACGGACAGGGGAGTATACAGATACGCAGTATTTT.

This clone was recorded once. The chain links TRBV28 to TRBJ2-5; D is unclear. Per the germline V gene, CDR1 is MDHEN and CDR2 is SYDVKM. The CDR3 runs 11 residues. The V end lost 3 bases, the J end lost 6 bases, and 5 bases lay between the germline ends. This CDR3 is CASSFEQTQYF. CDR3 in DNA: TGTGCCAGCAGTTTTGAACAGACCCAGTACTTC.

This chain links TRBV14 with TRBJ1-4; D remains ambiguous. The CDR3 contains 13 residues. Trimming shortened V by 7 bases and J by 4 bases, and 10 bases separated the two germline ends. Germline CDR1 is SGHDN and CDR2 is FVKESK. DNA of the CDR3: TGTGCCAGCACGGCCAGCCTTAATGAAAAACTGTTTTTT. It encodes CASTASLNEKLFF. Looking up the rest from reference TRBV14 and TRBJ1-4 gives the full variable domain: EAGVTQFPSHSVIEKGQTVTLRCDPISGHDNLYWYRRVMGKEIKFLLHFVKESKQDESGMPNNRFLAERTGGTYSTLKVQPAELEDSGVYFCASTASLNEKLFFGSGTQLSVL.

The V and J genes are TRBV9 and TRBJ1-6; perhaps TRBD1 as D (6 bases). The germline V gene has CDR1 SGDLS and CDR2 YYNGEE. This CDR3 is 15 amino acids long. The V end was cut by 0 bases, the J end by 7 bases, with 11 bases between. Written as DNA, the CDR3 is TGTGCCAGCAGCGTAGGAGGACAGTCCAATTCACCCCTCCACTTT. This codes for CASSVGGQSNSPLHF. Drawing the rest from reference TRBV9 and TRBJ1-6, the complete variable domain is DSGVTQTPKHLITATGQRVTLRCSPRSGDLSVYWYQQSLDQGLQFLIQYYNGEERAKGNILERFSAQQFPDLHSELNLSSLELGDSALYFCASSVGGQSNSPLHFGNGTRLTVT.

The chain couples TRBV10-2 to TRBJ1-6; D gene uncertain. The CDR3 extends over 18 amino acids. The germline gives CDR1 WSHSY, CDR2 SAAADI. Trimming pared 1 base from V and 0 bases from J, leaving 13 bases between. CDR3 DNA sequence: TGCGCCAGCAGTGAGTTGTTTGACCTAAGCTCCTATAATTCACCCCTCCACTTT. It codes for CASSELFDLSSYNSPLHF.

About this clone itself: Other DNA sequences of this sample code for an identical CDR3. This chain uses TRBV27 with TRBJ1-2; D is uncertain. The CDR3 totals 13 residues. CDR1 MNHEY and CDR2 SMNVEV come from the germline V gene (reference sequence). Trimming left V 5 bases short and J 4 bases short, with 11 bases between. The CDR3 sequence: CASSLRGSYGYTF. The CDR3 DNA is TGTGCCAGCAGTCTCCGGGGTTCCTATGGCTACACCTTC.

V gene TRBV9 combines with J gene TRBJ2-2; D may be TRBD1 (6 bases). Trimming took 4 bases from V and 7 from J, leaving 14 bases between them. CDR3 length equals 14 residues. CDR1 SGDLS and CDR2 YYNGEE come from the germline V gene. The CDR3 region is CASSPNRAGGELFF. The CDR3, as DNA: TGTGCCAGCAGCCCCAACAGGGCTGGCGGGGAGCTGTTTTTT.

The V call is TRBV5-5, the J call TRBJ2-2, with 12 bases lining up with TRBD2. This CDR3 region has 15 residues. Germline trimming cut 4 bases from V and 4 bases from J; bases unmatched to any gene: 2. Per germline, CDR1 SGHKS and CDR2 YYEKEE (reference sequence). The CDR3 sequence is CASSASGRATGELFF. The CDR3 nucleotides read TGTGCCAGCAGCGCTAGCGGGAGGGCCACCGGGGAGCTGTTTTTT.

This sequence joins TRBV5-1 and TRBJ2-2; 11 bases agree with TRBD2. Trimming cost V 6 bases and J 6 bases; bases outside gene matches: 7. Per the germline V gene, CDR1 is SGHRS and CDR2 is YFSETQ. CDR3 size: 15 residues. CDR3 loop: CASTPLAGASGELFF. In DNA, the CDR3 is TGCGCCAGCACCCCACTAGCGGGAGCATCCGGGGAGCTGTTTTTT.

This sequence joins TRBV7-8 and TRBJ2-3; a weak D match, TRBD2 (6 bases). The CDR3 runs 16 residues. Germline V gene data show CDR1 as SGHVS and CDR2 as FQNEAQ. Trimming cost V 2 bases and J 0 bases, with 12 bases left between them. CDR3 sequence (DNA): TGTGCCAGCAGCTTATTCGGGCGGGAAAGCACAGATACGCAGTATTTT. Protein: CASSLFGRESTDTQYF.

J is TRBJ2-3 and V is TRBV5-6; D unresolved. The CDR3 loop spans 13 amino acids. Trimming took 4 bases from V and 4 from J, leaving 10 bases between them. Germline-derived CDR1 and CDR2 are SGHDT and YYEEEE. CDR3 coding DNA: TGTGCCAGCAGCCTAGTGGCATCAGATACGCAGTATTTT. Protein product: CASSLVASDTQYF. Variable domain in full (rest from reference TRBV5-6 and TRBJ2-3): DAGVTQSPTHLIKTRGQQVTLRCSPKSGHDTVSWYQQALGQGPQFIFQYYEEEERQRGNFPDRFSGHQFPNYSSELNVNALLLGDSALYLCASSLVASDTQYFGPGTRLTVL.

The V call is TRBV2, the J call TRBJ1-2, with a tentative D call TRBD1 (5 bases). The CDR3 is 14 residues long. Germline-derived CDR1 and CDR2 are SNHLY and FYNNEI. The V gene lost 2 bases and the J gene lost 8 bases, with 15 bases spanning the gap. CDR3 loop: CASSEIVRVEGYTF. The CDR3 bases are TGTGCCAGCAGTGAAATTGTCAGGGTGGAAGGCTACACCTTC.

CDR3 sequence (DNA): TGTGCCAGCAGCTTATTCGGCGGGGGTGCCTACAATGAGCAGTTCTTC. Translating gives CASSLFGGGAYNEQFF. The chain couples TRBV11-3 to TRBJ2-1; the match to TRBD2 covers 7 bases. Trimming cost V 2 bases and J 2 bases; bases outside gene matches: 6. In germline, CDR1 is SGHNT, CDR2 YENEEA. The CDR3 extends over 16 amino acids.

V gene TRBV9 combines with J gene TRBJ2-5; D gene ambiguous. Per germline, CDR1 SGDLS and CDR2 YYNGEE. V was clipped by 0 bases and J by 1 base, with 13 bases between them. CDR3 length equals 16 residues. CDR3 nucleotides: TGTGCCAGCAGCGTAGGAGGTGCTAATGTCCAAGAGACCCAGTACTTC. Translating gives CASSVGGANVQETQYF.

The rearrangement joins TRBV6-1 to TRBJ2-6; D gene uncertain. The CDR3 has 14 residues. V shed 6 bases and J shed 0 bases, with 6 bases lying between them. Germline-derived CDR1 and CDR2 are MNHNS and SASEGT. CDR3 in amino acids: CASRASSGANVLTF. CDR3 coding DNA: TGTGCCAGCAGGGCAAGCTCTGGGGCCAACGTCCTGACTTTC.

The chain uses TRBV7-9 and TRBJ1-5; D remains unclear. Germline CDR1 is SEHNR and CDR2 is FQNEAQ (reference sequence). The V end lost 3 bases, the J end lost 0 bases, and 12 bases lay between the germline ends. The CDR3 totals 16 residues. The chain's CDR3 is CASSFDGKYSNQPQHF. For the CDR3, the DNA is TGTGCCAGCAGCTTCGACGGAAAATATAGCAATCAGCCCCAGCATTTT.

The CDR3 nucleotides read TGTGCCAGCAGCCCTCGGGGGGGTTCCACTGAAGCTTTCTTT. Amino acids: CASSPRGGSTEAFF. The chain recombines TRBV11-2 with TRBJ1-1; tentative D call: TRBD1 (5 bases). V lost 5 bases and J lost 4, with 14 bases in between. Per the germline V gene, CDR1 is SGHAT and CDR2 is FQNNGV. This CDR3 comprises 14 residues.

Concerning this clone itself: Distinct nucleotide sequences in the sample also encode this CDR3. The chain has TRBV5-4 and TRBJ2-1; 11 bases are a match to TRBD1. CDR3 size: 15 residues. Germline V gene sequence: CDR1 SGHNT, CDR2 YYREEE (reference sequence). With V trimmed by 4 bases and J by 7 bases, 7 bases remained unmatched. CDR3 region: CASSLGTGGWNEQFF. For the CDR3, the DNA is TGTGCCAGCAGCCTTGGGACAGGGGGTTGGAATGAGCAGTTCTTC.

The chain uses TRBV7-2 and TRBJ2-7; possible D gene TRBD1, 6 bases. V was clipped by 5 bases and J by 0 bases, with 14 bases between them. Germline CDR1 and CDR2: SGHTA and FQGNSA. This CDR3 is 15 amino acids long. The CDR3 loop is CASSLRQDTSYEQYF. The CDR3 bases are TGTGCCAGCAGCCTACGACAGGACACCTCCTACGAGCAGTACTTC.

CDR3: CAISGGPTGTASSGANVLTF. The CDR3 nucleotides are TGTGCCATCAGTGGGGGCCCGACCGGGACGGCAAGCTCTGGGGCCAACGTCCTGACTTTC. V and J are TRBV10-3 and TRBJ2-6; D is tentatively TRBD1 or TRBD2 (5 bases each). CDR1 and CDR2 from the germline V gene are ENHRY and SYGVKD. V was shortened by 4 bases and J by 0 bases, with 22 bases between the two germline ends. CDR3 length equals 20 residues.

The chain couples TRBV6-5 to TRBJ1-6; TRBD1 matches at 7 bases. V gave up 7 bases and J gave up 7 bases; unmatched junction bases: 4. There are 13 residues in the CDR3. Germline CDR1 reads MNHEY; CDR2 reads SVGAGI. The CDR3 is CASTGGRNSPLHF. The CDR3 nucleotides read TGTGCCAGCACAGGGGGTCGGAATTCACCCCTCCACTTT.

The V and J genes are TRBV5-6 and TRBJ2-7, with TRBD2 matching over 7 bases. The CDR3 is 13 residues long. Germline loops: CDR1 SGHDT, CDR2 YYEEEE. J was trimmed by 7 bases and V by 0 bases; bases with no gene match: 4. For the CDR3, the DNA is TGTGCCAGCAGCTTGGAAGCAGCGGGGGAGCAGTACTTC. It codes for CASSLEAAGEQYF.

The chain employs TRBV6-1 and TRBJ1-5, with TRBD1 matching over 11 bases. Losses at the gene ends were 7 bases for V and 5 bases for J; bases not matched to a gene: 7. The CDR3 loop spans 15 amino acids. Per the germline V gene, CDR1 is MNHNS and CDR2 is SASEGT. The CDR3: CASNLDRGLDQPQHF. The CDR3 DNA reads TGTGCCAGCAACTTGGACAGGGGGCTAGATCAGCCCCAGCATTTT.

V and J are TRBV5-4 and TRBJ2-5; TRBD2 matches 7 bases. Trimming cost V 4 bases and J 2 bases; bases outside gene matches: 8. This CDR3 is built from 15 residues. Per germline, CDR1 SGHNT and CDR2 YYREEE (reference sequence). CDR3 in DNA: TGTGCCAGCAGCAGTCCGGGACTACTACAAGAGACCCAGTACTTC. It translates to CASSSPGLLQETQYF.